This T cell receptor beta chain derives from a study of T cell responses to AZD1222 COVID-19 vaccine. To note about this clone: No antigen is known for it.

TCRdb keeps only in-frame clones here, not all; method: immunoSEQ multiplex PCR. The sample holds around 70,000 clones, 65% to 80% seen once. CDR3 length: 15 residues. Losses at the gene ends were 6 bases for V and 1 base for J; bases not matched to a gene: 4. Per germline, CDR1 LNHDA and CDR2 SQIVND (reference sequence). Study conclusions and caveats: Most donors were white British, females outnumbered males, and clonal diversity was possibly underestimated. At baseline, seropositivity was found in only a handful of AZD1222 recipients.

The V call is TRBV19, the J call TRBJ2-3; the match to TRBD2 covers 10 bases. The TCR sequence derives from an adult in good health. Material: peripheral blood, obtained on day 0 of AZD1222 vaccination. As DNA, the CDR3 is TGTGCCAGTAGCTCCCTAGCGGGGGGCACAGATACGCAGTATTTT. Residues: CASSSLAGGTDTQYF.